Presented here are 27 T cell receptor beta chains from one specimen sequenced in a study of OX40 agonist ivuxolimab in advanced cancers. The method was immunoSEQ multiplex PCR; TCRdb's version includes in-frame clones alone and lacks a portion of them. The sample includes about 78,000 clones, 84% of them seen just once. This specimen consisted of CD4+ or CD8+ T cells sorted from blood, obtained in a trial of the OX40 agonist ivuxolimab. Receptors were obtained from an adult with an advanced solid tumor such as melanoma, head and neck, liver or kidney cancer.

This rearrangement joins TRBV5-6 to TRBJ1-1; TRBD1 aligns across 8 bases. The trim removed 1 base at V and 5 bases at J, leaving 10 bases unmatched. Germline V CDR1 and CDR2: SGHDT, YYEEEE. CDR3 length: 16 amino acids. The CDR3 here is CASSLSPGGGRTEAFF. CDR3 DNA sequence: TGTGCCAGCAGCTTGTCGCCAGGGGGCGGAAGGACTGAAGCTTTCTTT.

The sample holds a few counts of this clone. The rearrangement uses TRBV7-9 and TRBJ1-1; D remains ambiguous. The V end lost 3 bases, the J end lost 1 base, and 6 bases lay between the germline ends. Germline V gene lookup returns CDR1 SEHNR and CDR2 FQNEAQ (reference sequence). The CDR3 runs 13 residues. CDR3 sequence (DNA): TGTGCCAGCAGCTTCGACCCGAACACTGAAGCTTTCTTT. Its translation: CASSFDPNTEAFF.

This clone has only a few counts. J is TRBJ1-5 and V is TRBV7-2; D is undetermined. V was pared by 5 bases and J by 3 bases, with 8 bases between. Looked up from germline, CDR1 is SGHTA and CDR2 is FQGNSA. This CDR3 has 13 amino acids. Here the CDR3 DNA reads TGTGCCAGCAGCCCTTGGATCAATCAGCCCCAGCATTTT. As protein: CASSPWINQPQHF.

The chain employs TRBV4-3 and TRBJ1-1; D possibly corresponds to TRBD1 (6 bases). This CDR3 spans 14 amino acids. Germline V CDR1 and CDR2: LGHNA, YSLEER. Trimming cost V 4 bases and J 4 bases, with 13 bases left between them. The chain's CDR3 is CASSRDGQSTEAFF. For the CDR3, the DNA is TGCGCCAGCAGCCGAGATGGACAGAGCACTGAAGCTTTCTTT.

The rearrangement links TRBV19 to TRBJ2-1; TRBD1 matches at 7 bases. Trimming cost V 6 bases and J 6 bases; bases outside gene matches: 11. The CDR3 extends over 15 amino acids. CDR1 and CDR2 from the germline V gene are LNHDA and SQIVND (reference sequence). CDR3 amino acids: CASSSRQGNFNEQFF. Written as DNA, the CDR3 is TGTGCCAGTAGCTCTAGACAGGGCAATTTCAATGAGCAGTTCTTC.

The chain links TRBV30 to TRBJ1-6, with D possibly matching TRBD1 (5 bases). The CDR3 loop spans 15 amino acids. Deletions cut 3 bases from V and 9 bases from J, with 18 bases between. Germline values: CDR1 GTSNPN, CDR2 SVGIG (reference sequence). The chain's CDR3 is CAWSLHGGTGSPLHF. CDR3 nucleotides: TGTGCCTGGAGCCTCCACGGAGGGACGGGTTCACCCCTCCACTTT.

The chain uses TRBV19 and TRBJ1-1, with D unresolved. With 4 bases removed from V and 8 bases from J, the gap between germline ends came to 8 bases. In germline, CDR1 is LNHDA, CDR2 SQIVND (reference sequence). The CDR3 loop spans 11 amino acids. CDR3 amino acids: CASSTETEAFF. The CDR3 coding sequence is TGTGCCAGTAGTACCGAAACAGAAGCTTTCTTT.

This chain uses TRBV6-6 with TRBJ2-7; D is perhaps TRBD1 (6 bases). This CDR3 has 12 residues. Germline lookup yields CDR1 MNHNY and CDR2 SVGAGI (reference sequence). V was pared by 6 bases and J by 4 bases, with 10 bases between. CDR3 amino acids: CASRPQGYEQYF. Written as DNA, the CDR3 is TGTGCCAGCAGACCCCAGGGGTACGAGCAGTACTTC.

The J gene is TRBJ1-5, the V gene TRBV7-9, with a tentative D call TRBD1 (6 bases). The germline gives CDR1 SEHNR, CDR2 FQNEAQ (reference sequence). V was trimmed by 5 bases and J by 0 bases, leaving 14 bases between them. This CDR3 is built from 16 residues. This chain's CDR3 is CASSDSGTLSNQPQHF. CDR3 nucleotides: TGTGCCAGCAGCGACTCCGGGACACTTAGCAATCAGCCCCAGCATTTT.

The chain uses TRBV15 and TRBJ1-3; D is undetermined. The V gene lost 3 bases and the J gene lost 0 bases, with 12 bases spanning the gap. The germline V gene encodes CDR1 LNHNV and CDR2 YYDKDF (reference sequence). The CDR3 is 16 residues long. CDR3 nucleotides: TGTGCCACCAGCAGTAGAAATTCCTTCTCTGGAAACACCATATATTTT. It is translated as CATSSRNSFSGNTIYF. The full variable domain, rest sourced from reference TRBV15 and TRBJ1-3, is DAMVIQNPRYQVTQFGKPVTLSCSQTLNHNVMYWYQQKSSQAPKLLFHYYDKDFNNEADTPDNFQSRRPNTSFCFLDIRSPGLGDTAMYLCATSSRNSFSGNTIYFGEGSWLTVV.

V usage is TRBV9 and J usage is TRBJ1-3; D is uncertain. The CDR3 has 17 residues. The germline V and J ends were trimmed by 0 bases and 0 bases, with 13 bases remaining between them. CDR1 SGDLS and CDR2 YYNGEE come from the germline V gene. The CDR3 DNA is TGTGCCAGCAGCGTAGGGGCAGAGATCCACTCTGGAAACACCATATATTTT. Protein product: CASSVGAEIHSGNTIYF. Supplemented by reference TRBV9 and TRBJ1-3, the full variable domain reads DSGVTQTPKHLITATGQRVTLRCSPRSGDLSVYWYQQSLDQGLQFLIQYYNGEERAKGNILERFSAQQFPDLHSELNLSSLELGDSALYFCASSVGAEIHSGNTIYFGEGSWLTVV.

The chain couples TRBV10-3 to TRBJ2-7; 11 nucleotides align to TRBD2. CDR3 length: 16 residues. V gave up 0 bases and J gave up 5 bases; unmatched junction bases: 6. Germline V lookup: CDR1 ENHRY, CDR2 SYGVKD. CDR3 in amino acids: CAISESASGRRDEQYF. CDR3 DNA sequence: TGTGCCATCAGTGAGTCGGCTAGCGGGAGGAGGGACGAGCAGTACTTC.

The chain joins TRBV5-6 to TRBJ2-7; a weak D match, TRBD2 (6 bases). Germline assignment: CDR1 SGHDT and CDR2 YYEEEE. V was clipped by 0 bases and J by 3 bases, with 13 bases between them. The CDR3 runs 15 residues. The CDR3 bases are TGTGCCAGCAGCTTGGCACCGACGCGGGGCTACGAGCAGTACTTC. Translated: CASSLAPTRGYEQYF.

The chain's CDR3 is CASSPGAREGYGYTF. CDR3 nucleotide sequence: TGTGCCAGCTCACCCGGGGCGCGGGAGGGCTATGGCTACACCTTC. The rearrangement links TRBV18 to TRBJ1-2; tentatively, D is TRBD1 (5 bases). The V end lost 3 bases, the J end lost 4 bases, and 15 bases lay between the germline ends. CDR3 size: 15 residues. CDR1 KGHSH and CDR2 LQKENI come from the germline V gene. Full variable domain (remainder filled in from reference TRBV18 and TRBJ1-2): NAGVMQNPRHLVRRRGQEARLRCSPMKGHSHVYWYRQLPEEGLKFMVYLQKENIIDESGMPKERFSAEFPKEGPSILRIQQVVRGDSAAYFCASSPGAREGYGYTFGSGTRLTVV.

The J gene is TRBJ2-5, the V gene TRBV5-1, with a possible D match to TRBD1 (7 bases). This CDR3 spans 18 amino acids. V lost 0 bases, J lost 7 bases, and 25 bases lay in between. CDR1 is SGHRS, CDR2 YFSETQ, per germline. The CDR3 here is CASSLGRETRTNRGTQYF. The CDR3 coding sequence is TGCGCCAGCAGCTTGGGCAGGGAGACTAGGACTAACAGGGGGACCCAGTACTTC.

The chain employs TRBV4-2 and TRBJ2-3, with 8 nucleotides matching TRBD2. The CDR3 length is 17 residues. The trim removed 0 bases at V and 4 bases at J, leaving 9 bases unmatched. CDR1 and CDR2 (germline): LGHNA, YNFKEQ. This CDR3 is CASSQDSAGGLADTQYF. The CDR3 bases are TGTGCCAGCAGCCAAGACTCGGCGGGGGGCTTGGCAGATACGCAGTATTTT.

This clone was recorded only once. V is TRBV21-1 and J is TRBJ2-5; the listed D gene, TRBD2, was not tested against the DNA. TRBV21-1 is flagged as a pseudogene. This CDR3 has 13 residues. The CDR3 here is CASRQTSEETQYF. The CDR3 nucleotides are TGTGCCAGCAGACAGACTAGCGAAGAGACCCAGTACTTC.

The rearrangement joins TRBV19 to TRBJ2-6; TRBD2 agrees at 7 bases. Germline-derived CDR1 and CDR2 are LNHDA and SQIVND (reference sequence). The trim removed 2 bases at V and 3 bases at J, leaving 4 bases unmatched. The CDR3 covers 16 residues. The CDR3 DNA is TGTGCCAGTAGTATATTGCGGGGGAGTGGGGCCAACGTCCTGACTTTC. This sequence encodes CASSILRGSGANVLTF.

CDR3: CASSSITRGEQYF. Here the CDR3 DNA reads TGTGCCAGCAGCTCCATTACCAGGGGGGAGCAGTACTTC. V usage is TRBV7-8 and J usage is TRBJ2-7, with TRBD1 identical over 7 bases. The J segment lost 7 bases and the V segment lost 4 bases, leaving 7 bases of the junction unmatched. The CDR3 loop spans 13 amino acids. CDR1 SGHVS and CDR2 FQNEAQ come from the germline V gene. The full variable domain, rest sourced from reference TRBV7-8 and TRBJ2-7, is GAGVSQSPRYKVAKRGQDVALRCDPISGHVSLFWYQQALGQGPEFLTYFQNEAQLDKSGLPSDRFFAERPEGSVSTLKIQRTQQEDSAVYLCASSSITRGEQYFGPGTRLTVT.

Written as DNA, the CDR3 is TGTGCCACCCTTCCGGGACTAGCGGGGGGCAATGAGCAGTTCTTC. This encodes CATLPGLAGGNEQFF. The chain joins TRBV28 to TRBJ2-1; 15 positions agree with TRBD2. The V gene's germline CDR1 is MDHEN and CDR2 SYDVKM. V lost 10 bases, J lost 6 bases, and 7 bases stayed unmatched. The CDR3 extends over 15 amino acids.

The chain employs TRBV30 and TRBJ1-2; D is uncertain. Germline CDR1 is GTSNPN and CDR2 is SVGIG (reference sequence). V lost 8 bases, J lost 0 bases, and 19 bases lay in between. CDR3 length: 15 residues. In DNA form, the CDR3 reads TGTGCCGGCTCTTTTACAGTCATAGCTAACTATGGCTACACCTTC. Its protein product is CAGSFTVIANYGYTF.

The chain recombines TRBV11-2 with TRBJ2-7; 8 bases agree with TRBD2. Trimming at V came to 1 base and at J to 5 bases, leaving 7 bases not matched to a gene. The CDR3 length is 15 residues. Germline-derived CDR1 and CDR2 are SGHAT and FQNNGV. CDR3 region: CASSLALAGGHEQYF. CDR3 DNA: TGTGCCAGCAGCTTAGCCCTCGCGGGGGGACACGAGCAGTACTTC.

The V gene is TRBV27, the J gene TRBJ1-1; 10 nucleotides align to TRBD1. This CDR3 is built from 15 residues. CDR1 is MNHEY, CDR2 SMNVEV, per germline (reference sequence). V shed 4 bases and J 5 bases; nucleotides not matched to a gene: 7. For the CDR3, the DNA is TGTGCCAGCAGTTCCCGGACAGGGGGACGGACTGAAGCTTTCTTT. This sequence encodes CASSSRTGGRTEAFF.

The chain links TRBV7-2 to TRBJ2-7, with 8 bases matching TRBD1. V dropped 8 bases and J dropped 3; count of bases not matched to a gene: 12. This CDR3 has 15 residues. Germline CDR1 SGHTA, CDR2 FQGNSA. CDR3 loop: CASGSRGRFGYEQYF. CDR3 bases: TGTGCCAGCGGATCCAGGGGGCGGTTTGGCTACGAGCAGTACTTC.

The rearrangement uses TRBV18 and TRBJ2-3; D is tentatively TRBD1 or TRBD2 (5 bases each). The V end lost 4 bases, the J end lost 0 bases, and 5 bases lay between the germline ends. The germline V gene encodes CDR1 KGHSH and CDR2 LQKENI. The CDR3 spans 13 residues. The CDR3 DNA follows: TGTGCCAGCTCACGGGACAGCACAGATACGCAGTATTTT. Its protein is CASSRDSTDTQYF.

As DNA, the CDR3 is TGTGCCAGCAGTTACGCAGATGAAGCTTTCTTT. This sequence encodes CASSYADEAFF. The rearrangement joins TRBV6-6 to TRBJ1-1, with no clear D. V gave up 2 bases and J gave up 7 bases, with 5 bases separating them. The CDR3 extends over 11 amino acids. CDR1 is MNHNY and CDR2 is SVGAGI in the germline V gene (reference sequence).

V usage is TRBV10-3 and J usage is TRBJ1-2; 10 positions match TRBD1. The CDR3 extends over 15 amino acids. The V segment lost 4 bases and the J segment 8 bases; nucleotides outside the gene matches: 10. CDR1 is ENHRY, CDR2 SYGVKD, per germline. CDR3 DNA sequence: TGTGCCATCAGTGTAAAGACAGGGGGCGTTGAGGGCTACACCTTC. It specifies CAISVKTGGVEGYTF.